The entry below describes one T cell receptor beta chain. The sample comes from a study of blood T cell repertoires in COVID-19. Germline V gives CDR1 MNHEY, CDR2 SVGAGI. Trimming left V 8 bases short and J 6 bases short, with 17 bases between. CDR3 size: 13 residues. Data came from immunoSEQ multiplex PCR; TCRdb stores just in-frame clones and leaves some out. The sample holds about 270,000 clones, more than 80% seen once. V and J are TRBV6-5 and TRBJ2-7; weak D call: TRBD1 (5 bases). The receptor's source is a woman younger than 45 with acute COVID-19. The sequenced material came from PBMCs or T cells enriched from blood (not recorded which). The CDR3 region has the DNA TGTGCCAGCTCTGACCCCCGACAGACCGAGCAGTACTTC. Amino acids: CASSDPRQTEQYF.